This is a list of T cell receptor beta chains from one sample in a study of T cell changes during pregnancy in multiple sclerosis. TCRdb's copy holds only in-frame clones and misses some; the assay was immunoSEQ multiplex PCR. The sample has about 40,000 clones, 91% seen once; the top ten hold approximately 8.4%. Sequencing was performed on CD8+ T cells from peripheral blood mononuclear cells, taken before pregnancy. The source of these receptors is a female donor with multiple sclerosis, enrolled in a pregnancy study. Both conserved end residues are part of each CDR3. Fields, in order: J gene, D gene, V gene, clone size, CDR3 DNA, CDR3 protein. D genes are given only for firm matches. Not all rows give a size; the values are once, few, many and, for expanded clones, a class.

>TRBJ1-4|TRBD1|TRBV28|once
TGTGCCAGCAGTTTAGAGCAGGGGGCTGAAAAACTGTTTTTT
CASSLEQGAEKLFF
>TRBJ2-1|TRBD2|TRBV7-9|NA
TGTGCCAGCAGTTTCCTAGGGGCGGGAGTAGAGAATGAGCAGTTCTTC
CASSFLGAGVENEQFF
>TRBJ2-1|NA|TRBV7-6|NA
TGTGCCAGCAGCTTAGGTGCGGGGTTTCAGCGGGCCTACAATGAGCAGTTCTTC
CASSLGAGFQRAYNEQFF
>TRBJ2-2|NA|TRBV7-6|NA
TGTGCCAGCAGCTTAGATCCGAGACAGGGAGGGAACACCGGGGAGCTGTTTTTT
CASSLDPRQGGNTGELFF
>TRBJ2-1|TRBD1|TRBV6-5|NA
TGTGCCAGCAGTTACCTGGACAGGGAGAATGAGCAGTTCTTC
CASSYLDRENEQFF
>TRBJ2-1|NA|TRBV7-9|NA
TGTGCCAGCAGCCCAAACGGGAATGAGCAGTTCTTC
CASSPNGNEQFF
>TRBJ2-6|TRBD1|TRBV18|NA
TGTGCCAGCTCACCATCCAGGGGGCGTTCTGGGGCCAACGTCCTGACTTTC
CASSPSRGRSGANVLTF
>TRBJ2-7|TRBD2|TRBV5-1|NA
TGCGCCAGCAGCTTTGGACTAGCGGGAGCGCCCTCCTACGAGCAGTACTTC
CASSFGLAGAPSYEQYF
>TRBJ2-5|TRBD1|TRBV7-3|NA
TGTGCCAGCAGCTTGACAGGGGACGAGACCCAGTACTTC
CASSLTGDETQYF
>TRBJ2-5|TRBD2|TRBV27|NA
TGTGCCAGCAGTTCCGGACTAGCACGGGAGACCCAGTACTTC
CASSSGLARETQYF
>TRBJ2-7|TRBD1|TRBV5-1|NA
TGCGCCAGCAGCTGGGGGACAGGTAGCCCCTACGAGCAGTACTTC
CASSWGTGSPYEQYF
>TRBJ1-2|TRBD1|TRBV9|NA
TGTGCCAGCAGCGCCGGAGCGGGGGGACAGGGGCCTAACTATGGCTACACCTTC
CASSAGAGGQGPNYGYTF
>TRBJ2-7|NA|TRBV5-6|NA
TGTGCCAGCAGCTCCCTATACGAGCAGTACTTC
CASSSLYEQYF
>TRBJ1-4|TRBD1|TRBV28|NA
TGTGCCAGCAGAGACAGGGTCGTTGGGATTAATGAAAAACTGTTTTTT
CASRDRVVGINEKLFF
>TRBJ2-7|TRBD2|TRBV4-2|NA
TGTGCCAGCAGCCGAGGGACTAGCGGGAGGGGCGAGCAGTACTTC
CASSRGTSGRGEQYF
>TRBJ2-6|TRBD1|TRBV11-2|NA
TGTGCCAGCAGCTTAGGGGGGGGACAGGGCAACTCTGGGGCCAACGTCCTGACTTTC
CASSLGGGQGNSGANVLTF
>TRBJ2-2|TRBD1|TRBV10-2|NA
TGCGCCAGCACCTCAGGGACAGATAACACCGGGGAGCTGTTTTTT
CASTSGTDNTGELFF
>TRBJ1-5|NA|TRBV10-2|NA
TGCGCCAGCACTTTGGACGGCCGACTAGGGCCCCAGCATTTT
CASTLDGRLGPQHF
>TRBJ2-7|TRBD2|TRBV9|NA
TGTGCCAGCAGCGTAGCGGGAGGCCCCTACGAGCAGTACTTC
CASSVAGGPYEQYF
>TRBJ2-1|TRBD1|TRBV7-9|NA
TGTGCCAGCAGCTTAGGGGGACAGGGGTTGCATGAGCAGTTCTTC
CASSLGGQGLHEQFF
>TRBJ2-7|TRBD2|TRBV25-1|medium-sized
TGTGCCAGCGGACGCGGGAGTTCGGGCGAGCAGTACTTC
CASGRGSSGEQYF
>TRBJ2-5|TRBD2|TRBV7-9|NA
TGTGCCAGCACCCCCACTAGCGGCCAAGAGACCCAGTACTTC
CASTPTSGQETQYF
>TRBJ2-1|NA|TRBV5-1|NA
TGCGCCAGCACCGACGGCGGGACTGGGTCCTACAATGAGCAGTTCTTC
CASTDGGTGSYNEQFF
>TRBJ1-6|NA|TRBV19|NA
TGTGCCATCGGACCGGGGAATTCACCCCTCCACTTT
CAIGPGNSPLHF
>TRBJ2-5|TRBD1|TRBV4-2|once
TGTGCCAGCAGCCTAGGGGTTGGCGGGACAGGAGTAGAGACCCAGTACTTC
CASSLGVGGTGVETQYF
>TRBJ2-5|TRBD2|TRBV6-5|NA
TGTGCCAGCAGTTCCTGGACTAGCGGGGGGACTGGGACCCAGTACTTC
CASSSWTSGGTGTQYF
>TRBJ1-5|NA|TRBV27|NA
TGTGCCAGCAGTTCCACAACAGGCCTCGGTCAGCCCCAGCATTTT
CASSSTTGLGQPQHF
>TRBJ2-1|NA|TRBV15|NA
TGTGCCACCACCAAGAACAGAGGGGGCAATGAGCAGTTCTTC
CATTKNRGGNEQFF
>TRBJ2-6|TRBD1|TRBV15|NA
TGTGCCACCGCGACAGGGGAACTCTCTGGGGCCAACGTCCTGACTTTC
CATATGELSGANVLTF
>TRBJ1-5|NA|TRBV5-4|once
TGTGCCAGCAGCTTCTCCCCCCACCGGGGAGGGTATAGCAATCAGCCCCAGCATTTT
CASSFSPHRGGYSNQPQHF
>TRBJ2-5|TRBD1|TRBV7-9|NA
TGTGCCAGCAGCATGGGACAGGGGGCGCGGGAGACCCAGTACTTC
CASSMGQGARETQYF
>TRBJ2-3|NA|TRBV27|NA
TGTGCCAGCAGTCTTGCGGGGACAGATACGCAGTATTTT
CASSLAGTDTQYF
>TRBJ2-3|NA|TRBV4-2|NA
TGTGCCAGCAGCCAAGAACGGGCTAGCGGCACAGATACGCAGTATTTT
CASSQERASGTDTQYF
>TRBJ2-7|TRBD2|TRBV5-1|NA
TGCGCCAGCAGCGCCGCTCTAGCGGGATTAGGGACCTACGAGCAGTACTTC
CASSAALAGLGTYEQYF
>TRBJ2-3|NA|TRBV7-2|NA
TGTGCCAGCAGCTCTCTAACGGGGAGCACAGATACGCAGTATTTT
CASSSLTGSTDTQYF
>TRBJ2-1|NA|TRBV9|NA
TGTGCCAGCAGCGTCTACGCGGAGAGAAATGAGCAGTTCTTC
CASSVYAERNEQFF
>TRBJ2-3|NA|TRBV6-5|once
TGTGCCAGCAGTCGGTGGGATACGCAGTATTTT
CASSRWDTQYF
>TRBJ2-7|TRBD2|TRBV7-9|NA
TGTGCCAGCAGCGGGACTAGCGGGAGCGCTTACGAGCAGTACTTC
CASSGTSGSAYEQYF
>TRBJ2-7|NA|TRBV7-7|NA
TGTGCTAGCAGCCTAACCTCGGGCTACGAGCAGTACTTC
CASSLTSGYEQYF
>TRBJ1-1|NA|TRBV29-1|NA
TGCAGCGTTGAAGAGTCCTGGAACACTGAAGCTTTCTTT
CSVEESWNTEAFF
>TRBJ2-7|TRBD2|TRBV19|NA
TGTGCCAGTAGTATTGGCGGGAGCTACGAGCAGTACTTC
CASSIGGSYEQYF
>TRBJ2-5|NA|TRBV29-1|NA
TGCAGCGTTCGGGGTAACCAAGAGACCCAGTACTTC
CSVRGNQETQYF
>TRBJ2-1|NA|TRBV18|NA
TGTGCCAGCTCACCTTCCCTGACAGGCCGAGACAATGAGCAGTTCTTC
CASSPSLTGRDNEQFF
>TRBJ2-5|TRBD2|TRBV28|NA
TGTGCCAGCAGTTTATTGGCTAGCGGGAGCACCGAGACCCAGTACTTC
CASSLLASGSTETQYF
>TRBJ2-7|NA|TRBV9|NA
TGTGCCAGCAGCGCCGCTAGTAGCTCCTACGAGCAGTACTTC
CASSAASSSYEQYF
>TRBJ1-2|NA|TRBV27|NA
TGTGCCAGCAGTTCCCTGTCGACTGATAACTATGGCTACACCTTC
CASSSLSTDNYGYTF
>TRBJ2-7|NA|TRBV28|once
TGTGCCAGCAGTGGGAGACTAGTGCCCTACGAGCAGTACTTC
CASSGRLVPYEQYF
>TRBJ2-2|TRBD2|TRBV7-2|NA
TGTGCCAGCAGCTTAGACGCCGGGAGGGTGGTTACCGGGGAGCTGTTTTTT
CASSLDAGRVVTGELFF
>TRBJ1-4|NA|TRBV7-9|NA
TGTGCCAGCAGCTTCGCGGGGGCGAGGGAAAAACTGTTTTTT
CASSFAGAREKLFF
>TRBJ2-3|NA|TRBV7-6|NA
TGTGCCAGCAGCTCCCAGCCCGCTATGACAGTAAGCACAGATACGCAGTATTTT
CASSSQPAMTVSTDTQYF
>TRBJ2-7|NA|TRBV5-4|NA
TGTGCCAGCAGCTTGGGAGGGTCCCCTCTCGAGCAGTACTTC
CASSLGGSPLEQYF
>TRBJ1-1|NA|TRBV6-1|NA
TGTGCCAGCATCCTAGGGGTGTGGGCTTTCTTT
CASILGVWAFF
>TRBJ1-5|NA|TRBV15|NA
TGTGCCACCAGCAGAGATGGGGGAGGAGGTCAGCCCCAGCATTTT
CATSRDGGGGQPQHF
>TRBJ2-1|TRBD1|TRBV6-4|NA
TGTGCCAGCAGTGACGGGAGTGGGACAGGGGCCAATGAGCAGTTCTTC
CASSDGSGTGANEQFF